The rows below give T cell receptor beta chains drawn from one sample of a study of blood T cell repertoires in COVID-19. Sequencing used immunoSEQ multiplex PCR; TCRdb keeps in-frame clones, though not all of them. The table has about 220,000 clones, 80% to 90% seen once. Sequenced sample: peripheral blood. All receptors come from a man aged 50 to 59 with active or convalescent COVID-19. The CDR3 runs from the conserved cysteine through the conserved F or W. A D gene is named only where the DNA matches it firmly. Rows give clone size only sometimes, using once, few, many, or a class for an expanded clone.

size	D	V	J	DNA	CDR3
-	-	TRBV28	TRBJ2-1	TGTGCCAGCACCCACCGGGTAGCGTACAATGAGCAGTTCTTC	CASTHRVAYNEQFF
-	-	TRBV5-6	TRBJ2-1	TGTGCCAGCAGCTTGGTAGGAGGGGCGAAGGGTGAGCAGTTCTTC	CASSLVGGAKGEQFF
-	-	TRBV25-1	TRBJ1-2	TGTGCCAGCAGACCGCAGGGGTTCTATGGCTACACCTTC	CASRPQGFYGYTF
-	-	TRBV11-2	TRBJ1-3	TGTGCCAGCAGCTTAGATCTGTGGCAGGTCTCTGGAAACACCATATATTTT	CASSLDLWQVSGNTIYF
-	-	TRBV3-1/TRBV3-2	TRBJ1-5	TGTGCCAGCAGCCACAACAACCTCAATCAGCCCCAGCATTTT	CASSHNNLNQPQHF
-	TRBD1	TRBV19	TRBJ1-6	TGTGCCAGTGAATTTACAGGGGGCGGTTCACCCCTCCACTTT	CASEFTGGGSPLHF
-	-	TRBV2	TRBJ1-2	TGTGCCAGCAGGCGGGAGTCTGGCTACACCTTC	CASRRESGYTF
-	-	TRBV7-2	TRBJ2-1	TGTGCCAGCAGCTTAGTGGCTCGGACAAGGGGGTACAATGAGCAGTTCTTC	CASSLVARTRGYNEQFF
-	-	TRBV7-9	TRBJ1-2	TGTGCCAGCAGCGCCTTAATACAGGGTCGGGGCTACACCTTC	CASSALIQGRGYTF
-	-	TRBV7-8	TRBJ1-6	TGTGCCAGCAGCTTGTGGCAGAATTCACCCCTCCACTTT	CASSLWQNSPLHF
once	TRBD1	TRBV5-1	TRBJ2-5	TGCGCCAGCAGCTTGTGGGGACAGGGCGGGGAGACCCAGTACTTC	CASSLWGQGGETQYF
-	TRBD1	TRBV5-8	TRBJ2-7	TGTGCCAGCAGCCGCCCGGACAGGACGAGACCCGAGCAGTACTTC	CASSRPDRTRPEQYF
-	TRBD1	TRBV3-1/TRBV3-2	TRBJ2-3	TGTGCCAGCAGCCAAGACCCAACAGGGGGCGGCACAGATACGCAGTATTTT	CASSQDPTGGGTDTQYF
-	TRBD1	TRBV28	TRBJ1-1	TGTGCCAGCAGTCCAGGGGGCAACACTGAAGCTTTCTTT	CASSPGGNTEAFF
-	-	TRBV28	TRBJ2-3	TGTGCCAGCAGTTTATCGCTAAGCCGGCGGGATGGTACAGATACGCAGTATTTT	CASSLSLSRRDGTDTQYF
-	-	TRBV5-4	TRBJ2-1	TGTGCCAGCAGCTTGGACAGGATTGGTGAGCAGTTCTTC	CASSLDRIGEQFF
-	TRBD1	TRBV7-9	TRBJ1-5	TGTGCCAGCAGCGTAGGGACAGGGGTAGGCAATCAGCCCCAGCATTTT	CASSVGTGVGNQPQHF
-	-	TRBV29-1	TRBJ2-7	TGCAGCGTCCTCAGGGCTAGCGACGAGCAGTACTTC	CSVLRASDEQYF
-	-	TRBV6-4	TRBJ1-2	TGTGCCAGCAGGGCATCCGGGACTTCAGCCTATGGCTACACCTTC	CASRASGTSAYGYTF
-	-	TRBV7-3	TRBJ1-6	TGTGCCAGCAGCTTAGAACCGGGGGGCCAGACTTCACCCCTCCACTTT	CASSLEPGGQTSPLHF
-	-	TRBV28	TRBJ1-3	TGTGCCAGCAGCAGGACCTCAGGAGGCTCTGGAAACACCATATATTTT	CASSRTSGGSGNTIYF
-	-	TRBV5-1	TRBJ2-5	TGCGCCAGCAGCTTGGCCGTGGAGAATCAAGAGACCCAGTACTTC	CASSLAVENQETQYF
-	TRBD1	TRBV7-2	TRBJ1-5	TGTGCCAGCAGCCCCGACAGGGATCAGCCCCAGCATTTT	CASSPDRDQPQHF
-	-	TRBV2	TRBJ1-5	TGTGCCAGCAGTGGATGGGGGGGCCCCAATCAGCCCCAGCATTTT	CASSGWGGPNQPQHF
-	TRBD1	TRBV5-1	TRBJ1-1	TGCGCCAGCAGCGGACAGGGTTTCACTGAAGCTTTCTTT	CASSGQGFTEAFF
-	TRBD1	TRBV28	TRBJ2-2	TGTGCCAGCAGAACACAGGGGGCTAGGGCCGGGGAGCTGTTTTTT	CASRTQGARAGELFF
-	TRBD1	TRBV2	TRBJ1-6	TGTGCCAGCAGCGAACAGGGGAGCTCCTATAATTCACCCCTCCACTTT	CASSEQGSSYNSPLHF
few	-	TRBV25-1	TRBJ1-1	TGTGCCAGCAGTCTCCTACTGAACACTGAAGCTTTCTTT	CASSLLLNTEAFF
-	TRBD1	TRBV19	TRBJ1-5	TGTGCCAGTAGTATCCTGACAGGGTACAATCAGCCCCAGCATTTT	CASSILTGYNQPQHF
-	TRBD2	TRBV25-1	TRBJ2-2	TGTGCCAGCAGTGACGGGAGGGACACCGGGGAGCTGTTTTTT	CASSDGRDTGELFF
once	TRBD1	TRBV19	TRBJ2-1	TGTGCCAGTAGACCACCGGGACAGGGAAGGAATGAGCAGTTCTTC	CASRPPGQGRNEQFF
-	-	TRBV5-4	TRBJ2-5	TGTGCCAGCTCCCTGGCGAGGGAGACCCAGTACTTC	CASSLARETQYF
once	-	TRBV4-1	TRBJ2-1	TGCGCCAGCAGCCAACCCTACAGGGTCAATGAGCAGTTCTTC	CASSQPYRVNEQFF
-	TRBD1	TRBV7-9	TRBJ2-2	TGTGCCAGCAGAACAACTGACCTTACAGGGGTCGACACCGGGGAGCTGTTTTTT	CASRTTDLTGVDTGELFF
-	-	TRBV21-1	TRBJ1-6	TGTGCCAGCACGCCCTGCCCGCGCAGGGATAATTCACCCCTCCACTTT	CASTPCPRRDNSPLHF